The 18 T cell receptor beta chains reported below all come from one sample, sequenced in a study of T-cell memory formation after mild COVID-19. TCRdb processed the 5' RACE reads anew with MiXCR; each CDR3 protein has one entry. This sample has about 430,000 distinct CDR3 sequences, with about 20% found just once. Source material: PBMCs or a T cell subset sorted from them (not recorded which). The receptors stem from a man aged 18 to 35 who had mild COVID-19 (a few samples of this study predate the infection). Cell type and time point are not known.

This clonotype was found a few times. The chain uses TRBV5-1 and TRBJ2-2; D is undetermined. This CDR3 comprises 16 residues. Germline loops: CDR1 SGHRS, CDR2 YFSETQ. Trimming took 3 bases from V and 2 from J, leaving 14 bases between them. CDR3 sequence reads: CASSSTTSINTGELFF. The DNA for the CDR3 is TGCGCCAGCAGCTCCACGACCTCTATTAACACCGGGGAGCTGTTTTTT.

This clonotype appeared a few times. This sequence joins TRBV5-1 and TRBJ1-3; 9 bases align to TRBD1. The junction had 4 bases not matched to a gene; V was cut back by 3 bases and J by 3 bases. The length of the CDR3 is 15 residues. Germline V gene lookup returns CDR1 SGHRS and CDR2 YFSETQ. The DNA of the CDR3 is TGCGCCAGCAGCTCGGGACAGGGATATGGAAACACCATATATTTT. Protein sequence: CASSSGQGYGNTIYF.

The chain uses TRBV12-3 or TRBV12-4 and TRBJ2-1; 12 bases match TRBD1. V shed 5 bases, J shed 4 bases, and the junction held 9 bases outside the gene matches. The CDR3 spans 17 residues. The CDR3 nucleotides read TGTGCCAGCAGTGGGACCGGGACAGGGGGCCCTTACAATGAGCAGTTCTTC. Translated, it gives CASSGTGTGGPYNEQFF.

The chain couples TRBV5-4 to TRBJ2-3; perhaps TRBD2 as D (6 bases). The CDR3 contains 16 residues. V lost 4 bases, J lost 1 base, and 16 bases lay in between. CDR1 and CDR2 from the germline V gene are SGHNT and YYREEE (reference sequence). CDR3 coding DNA: TGTGCCAGCAGCCGTAAACGGGGGACCGGCACAGATACGCAGTATTTT. Protein: CASSRKRGTGTDTQYF.

The chain is built from TRBV28 and TRBJ1-6; 10 bases fit TRBD1. The CDR3 runs 15 residues. After removal of 6 bases from V and 3 bases from J, the junction contained 2 bases not matched to a gene. The V gene's germline CDR1 is MDHEN and CDR2 SYDVKM. CDR3 bases: TGTGCCAGCAGGGACAGGGGGTTCTATAATTCACCCCTCCACTTT. This codes for CASRDRGFYNSPLHF.

The V gene is TRBV6-2 or TRBV6-3, the J gene TRBJ2-1, with 9 bases fitting TRBD2. The V gene end was trimmed by 0 bases and the J gene end by 4 bases; junction bases not matched to a gene: 16. Germline V gene lookup returns CDR1 MNHEY and CDR2 SVGEGT. This CDR3 has 20 amino acids. The CDR3 reads CASSYSAGGRVLFLYNEQFF. For the CDR3, the DNA is TGTGCCAGCAGTTACTCTGCGGGGGGGAGAGTACTCTTTCTATACAATGAGCAGTTCTTC.

The chain links TRBV6-6 to TRBJ1-5; 7 bases fit TRBD1. Losses at the gene ends were 2 bases for V and 3 bases for J; bases not matched to a gene: 7. There are 16 residues in the CDR3. CDR1 MNHNY and CDR2 SVGAGI come from the germline V gene (reference sequence). CDR3 coding DNA: TGTGCCAGCAGTTACGCCGGACAGGCCACCAATCAGCCCCAGCATTTT. It yields the protein CASSYAGQATNQPQHF.

The gene calls are TRBV4-1 and TRBJ1-5, with 10 bases matching TRBD1. The V segment lost 5 bases and the J segment 2 bases; nucleotides outside the gene matches: 12. CDR1 and CDR2 from the germline V gene are MGHRA and YSYEKL. The CDR3 is 18 amino acids. Here the CDR3 reads CASSAPRQGALGNQPQHF. The CDR3 DNA reads TGCGCCAGCAGCGCTCCGAGACAGGGGGCGTTGGGCAATCAGCCCCAGCATTTT.

The V gene is TRBV15, the J gene TRBJ1-1; 9 nucleotides agree with TRBD1. Germline trimming cut 3 bases from V and 5 bases from J; bases unmatched to any gene: 1. Germline CDR1 reads LNHNV; CDR2 reads YYDKDF (reference sequence). The CDR3 sequence is 13 residues long. The CDR3 is CATSRDRGTEAFF. The DNA for the CDR3 is TGTGCCACCAGCAGGGACAGGGGAACTGAAGCTTTCTTT.

This chain joins TRBV2 and TRBJ2-2; D not resolved. The ends were cut back, 6 bases at V and 4 bases at J, with 3 bases in the middle. This CDR3 comprises 11 residues. Germline values: CDR1 SNHLY, CDR2 FYNNEI. Here the CDR3 reads CASRSTGELFF. The CDR3 nucleotides are TGTGCCAGCAGATCCACCGGGGAGCTGTTTTTT.

This clonotype was detected only a few times. The chain links TRBV11-2 to TRBJ2-5, with 7 bases that match TRBD2. This CDR3 is 14 amino acids long. V lost 8 bases, J lost 5 bases, and 11 bases stayed unmatched. Germline CDR1 is SGHAT and CDR2 is FQNNGV. This CDR3 is CASGFQRGGETQYF. The DNA for the CDR3 is TGTGCCAGCGGTTTTCAGCGGGGAGGGGAGACCCAGTACTTC.

The chain couples TRBV2 to TRBJ1-4; unclear D gene. The ends were cut back, 2 bases at V and 0 bases at J, with 10 bases in the middle. The CDR3 spans 16 residues. In germline, CDR1 is SNHLY, CDR2 FYNNEI. Here the CDR3 reads CASSELRAATNEKLFF. CDR3 nucleotides: TGTGCCAGCAGTGAACTTCGAGCTGCAACTAATGAAAAACTGTTTTTT.

The chain joins TRBV9 to TRBJ1-6; the match to TRBD1 covers 8 bases. Germline trimming cut 4 bases from V and 7 bases from J; bases unmatched to any gene: 7. CDR3 length: 15 amino acids. Germline loops: CDR1 SGDLS, CDR2 YYNGEE. The CDR3: CASSPRTGLNSPLHF. CDR3 in DNA: TGTGCCAGCAGCCCCCGGACAGGGTTGAATTCACCCCTCCACTTT.

The CDR3 DNA reads TGTGCCACCAGCAGTCGGACAGGGACGAATTCACCCCTCCACTTT. It specifies CATSSRTGTNSPLHF. The chain joins TRBV15 to TRBJ1-6; 8 bases match TRBD1. Looked up from germline, CDR1 is LNHNV and CDR2 is YYDKDF (reference sequence). The CDR3 covers 15 residues. Trimming took 3 bases from V and 7 from J; bases not matched to a gene: 5.

This clonotype appeared a few times. The rearrangement links TRBV6-5 to TRBJ1-6; D not certain. V was pared by 8 bases and J by 7 bases, with 15 bases between. This CDR3 is built from 14 residues. Germline V gene sequence: CDR1 MNHEY, CDR2 SVGAGI. This CDR3 is CASGRGLRNSPLHF. The DNA for the CDR3 is TGTGCCAGCGGGCGGGGATTAAGAAATTCACCCCTCCACTTT.

The chain recombines TRBV18 with TRBJ1-1; a weak D match, TRBD1 (5 bases). This CDR3 spans 16 amino acids. Germline CDR1 KGHSH, CDR2 LQKENI. Trimming took off 6 bases at V and 2 bases at J, with 19 bases between the two ends. The CDR3 nucleotides read TGTGCCAGCTCCCCATTACCGGGGGGGGGTAACACTGAAGCTTTCTTT. This codes for CASSPLPGGGNTEAFF.

In regard to this clonotype: A much larger clone is a single base away; this may be a read error. The chain is built from TRBV7-9 and TRBJ1-1; D gene ambiguous. V dropped 1 base and J dropped 4 bases, with 7 bases sitting between them. The CDR3 is made up of 13 amino acids. The germline CDR1 and CDR2 sequences are SEHNR and FQNEAQ (reference sequence). CDR3 sequence (DNA): TGTGCCAGCAGCTTAGAGGGTCGCACTGAAGCTTTCTTT. Amino acid sequence: CASSLEGRTEAFF.

This clonotype was observed a few times. J is TRBJ2-5 and V is TRBV2; a possible D gene is TRBD2 (5 bases). The V and J ends lost 7 bases and 4 bases respectively, with 19 bases between them. In germline, CDR1 is SNHLY, CDR2 FYNNEI. The CDR3 loop spans 15 amino acids. The CDR3 protein is CASTPQALGGETQYF. The CDR3 nucleotides are TGTGCCAGCACTCCCCAGGCCCTCGGAGGAGAGACCCAGTACTTC.